This T cell receptor (beta chain) derives from a study of read filtering for tumor transcriptome and immune sequencing. The library was built from about 400 ng RNA with molecular barcoded adaptors for alpha/delta and beta/gamma chains. TCRdb fed the reads into MiXCR, producing one record per CDR3 protein. This table holds about 10,000 distinct CDR3 sequences, about 15% found once. This clonotype is medium-sized in the sample. The ends were cut back, 4 bases at V and 1 base at J, with 10 bases in the middle. This CDR3 region has 13 residues. The germline CDR1 and CDR2 sequences are SQVTM and ANQGSEA. The sequencing sample was made of a population of CD138-negative cells sorted from bone marrow. This TCR was sampled from a donor aged 40 or older with multiple myeloma. The genes are TRBV29-1 and TRBJ1-1, with D uncertain. CDR3 residues: CSVVRTGNTEAFF. The CDR3 DNA follows: TGCAGCGTTGTGAGGACGGGGAACACTGAAGCTTTCTTT.